This paragraph covers one TCR beta chain sequence. What it recognizes is unknown. This CDR3 is 13 amino acids long. V dropped 8 bases and J dropped 6 bases, with 15 bases sitting between them. Germline CDR1 is MNHEY and CDR2 is SMNVEV (reference sequence). The authors produced TCR alpha and TCR beta cDNA libraries with sample barcodes and UMIs by 5'RACE using constant-segment primers. MiXCR, applied by TCRdb to the 5' RACE reads, yields one record per CDR3 protein. Among hundreds of thousands of distinct CDR3 sequences listed, roughly 15% were seen once. The data belong to a study of T-cell memory formation after mild COVID-19. As for the study in general: Across donors, TCR clusters were largely donor specific. Study-wide points: Specificity for SARS-CoV-2 was not confirmed among the second-wave clones peaking on day 37. Memory sampled before infection contained some responding clones, suggesting cross-reactive memory joined.

The clonotype was recovered from a man younger than 30 who had mild COVID-19 (a few samples of this study predate the infection). Cell type and time point are not known. The J gene is TRBJ2-3, the V gene TRBV27; perhaps TRBD2 as D (6 bases). The source material was PBMCs or a T cell subset sorted from them (not recorded which). The CDR3 here is CASYAGPHDTQYF. Written as DNA, the CDR3 is TGTGCCAGCTATGCGGGGCCCCATGATACGCAGTATTTT.